This entry is about one TCR beta chain. TCRdb's copy holds only in-frame clones and misses some; the assay was immunoSEQ multiplex PCR. The repertoire includes 100,000 to 150,000 clones, roughly 90% of them detected once, and about 5.5% sits in the top ten. This sample is part of a study of control samples from healthy donors and cancer patients. Germline V gene sequence: CDR1 DFQATT, CDR2 SNEGSKA (reference sequence). V lost 3 bases, J lost 4 bases, and 18 bases lay in between. This CDR3 region has 15 residues. This clonotype was sampled from a man between 18 and 29 years old in good health. The rearrangement uses TRBV20-1 and TRBJ1-2; a weak D match, TRBD1 (5 bases). Source material: blood. CDR3 sequence: CSASAQGSIGYGYTF. The CDR3 region has the DNA TGCAGTGCTAGTGCCCAGGGTTCCATCGGCTATGGCTACACCTTC.